These 30 T cell receptor beta chains came from one sample sequenced in a study of shared clonotypes between healthy human individuals. Libraries were prepared by immunoSEQ multiplex PCR; TCRdb keeps only in-frame clonotypes and omits some of them. The profile shows under 600,000 clones, around 76% of them singletons. The material sequenced was PBMCs. These receptor sequences come from a woman aged 35 to 49 in good health. Some clones in this sample may be carry-over from other donors' samples.

This clone was counted a single time. The V and J genes are TRBV4-2 and TRBJ2-2, with D possibly matching TRBD1 (5 bases). Germline CDR1 LGHNA, CDR2 YNFKEQ. The CDR3 totals 15 residues. Trimming removed 2 bases from V and 4 bases from J, with 11 bases in between. The CDR3 sequence is CASSQYSRGTGELFF. DNA for the CDR3: TGTGCCAGCAGCCAATACTCTAGGGGCACCGGGGAGCTGTTTTTT.

The chain uses TRBV19 and TRBJ2-3; no clear D. The V gene's germline CDR1 is LNHDA and CDR2 SQIVND (reference sequence). V was cut by 1 base and J by 2 bases, with 7 bases left in between. This CDR3 has 14 amino acids. The CDR3 reads CASSIALSTDTQYF. DNA of the CDR3: TGTGCCAGTAGTATAGCGTTGTCCACAGATACGCAGTATTTT.

The table lists this clone with a count of one. This chain joins TRBV2 and TRBJ2-7; 9 bases fit TRBD2. CDR1 is SNHLY and CDR2 is FYNNEI in the germline V gene. The CDR3 contains 16 residues. Germline trimming cut 2 bases from V and 6 bases from J; bases unmatched to any gene: 11. CDR3 sequence: CASSENPREGAFEQYF. The CDR3 nucleotides are TGTGCCAGCAGTGAAAATCCGCGGGAGGGCGCCTTCGAGCAGTACTTC.

In regard to this clone: Distinct nucleotide sequences in the sample also encode this CDR3. V is TRBV5-5 and J is TRBJ2-7; D not certain. CDR1 and CDR2 (germline): SGHKS, YYEKEE (reference sequence). The CDR3 is 12 amino acids. The germline V and J ends were trimmed by 0 bases and 3 bases, with 4 bases remaining between them. CDR3 coding DNA: TGTGCCAGCAGCTTGGGTGTCTACGAGCAGTACTTC. Protein sequence: CASSLGVYEQYF.

V is TRBV7-9 and J is TRBJ2-1, with 10 bases lining up with TRBD2. Looked up from germline, CDR1 is SEHNR and CDR2 is FQNEAQ (reference sequence). CDR3 length: 19 residues. Germline trimming cut 3 bases from V and 4 bases from J; bases unmatched to any gene: 15. The CDR3 here is CASSFTSGTGAGGYNEQFF. The CDR3 DNA reads as TGTGCCAGCAGCTTTACTAGCGGGACCGGAGCGGGGGGTTACAATGAGCAGTTCTTC. The whole variable domain, remainder taken from reference TRBV7-9 and TRBJ2-1, is DTGVSQNPRHKITKRGQNVTFRCDPISEHNRLYWYRQTLGQGPEFLTYFQNEAQLEKSRLLSDRFSAERPKGSFSTLEIQRTEQGDSAMYLCASSFTSGTGAGGYNEQFFGPGTRLTVL.

This clone was detected once. The chain uses TRBV5-1 and TRBJ2-3, with 11 bases that match TRBD2. CDR1 is SGHRS and CDR2 is YFSETQ in the germline V gene. The CDR3 runs 15 residues. J gave up 1 base and V 6 bases, and 4 bases lay outside the gene matches. Here the CDR3 DNA reads TGCGCCAGCATGACTAGCGGGGCCCGCACAGATACGCAGTATTTT. Protein sequence: CASMTSGARTDTQYF.

V gene TRBV10-3 combines with J gene TRBJ1-2; D gene unclear. This CDR3 has 14 amino acids. Germline assignment: CDR1 ENHRY and CDR2 SYGVKD. V was cut by 0 bases and J by 6 bases, with 11 bases left in between. CDR3 in amino acids: CAISESLGRDGYTF. The CDR3 coding sequence is TGTGCCATCAGTGAGTCTCTGGGGAGGGATGGCTACACCTTC.

The V call is TRBV7-8, the J call TRBJ2-7; 9 bases agree with TRBD1. There are 13 residues in the CDR3. With 4 bases clipped from V and 7 bases from J, the junction kept 5 bases outside the gene matches. Germline V gene data show CDR1 as SGHVS and CDR2 as FQNEAQ. CDR3 DNA: TGTGCCAGCAGCTGGGGACAGGGTTGGGAGCAGTACTTC. It is translated as CASSWGQGWEQYF.

CDR3 nucleotide sequence: TGTGCCAGCAGCCAAGCTGGGGACAGGGGCTTTGGCTACACCTTC. It specifies CASSQAGDRGFGYTF. The chain is built from TRBV4-2 and TRBJ1-2; 10 bases align to TRBD1. The CDR3 runs 15 residues. Germline V gene sequence: CDR1 LGHNA, CDR2 YNFKEQ. V gave up 1 base and J gave up 7 bases; unmatched junction bases: 6.

On this clone: It may be a read error: a sequence one base away is much more abundant. The genes are TRBV11-2 and TRBJ2-2; a possible D gene is TRBD1 (6 bases). V was trimmed by 6 bases and J by 1 base, leaving 12 bases between them. This CDR3 is 15 amino acids long. Germline CDR1 is SGHAT and CDR2 is FQNNGV. The CDR3 nucleotides read TGTGCCAGCAGATTGGGACAATTGAACACCGGGGAGCTGTTTTTT. As protein: CASRLGQLNTGELFF.

This clone occurred many times. The V gene is TRBV7-9, the J gene TRBJ1-1; D might be TRBD1 (6 bases). V was cut by 8 bases and J by 7 bases, with 8 bases left in between. The CDR3 consists of 10 residues. Germline loops: CDR1 SEHNR, CDR2 FQNEAQ (reference sequence). For the CDR3, the DNA is TGTGCCAGCGGGGACAATGAAGCTTTCTTT. This sequence encodes CASGDNEAFF.

Concerning this clone: With only one base between it and a far larger clone, this is likely a read error. The CDR3 end shows no conserved phenylalanine or tryptophan, and so a read error is likely. The rearrangement joins TRBV7-8 to TRBJ1-1, with D possibly matching TRBD1 (6 bases). V lost 3 bases to trimming and J lost 7 bases, with 15 bases between them. The CDR3 has 14 residues. In germline, CDR1 is SGHVS, CDR2 FQNEAQ. Here the CDR3 reads CASSFTGRMGEAFS. Here the CDR3 DNA reads TGTGCCAGCAGCTTCACAGGGAGGATGGGTGAAGCTTTCTCT.

This sequence joins TRBV7-2 and TRBJ1-5; 8 bases are a match to TRBD1. In germline, CDR1 is SGHTA, CDR2 FQGNSA. This CDR3 spans 15 amino acids. The V and J ends lost 4 bases and 3 bases, in that order; junction bases with no gene match: 5. CDR3 coding DNA: TGTGCCAGCAGCTCCCCGGACAGGGACAATCAGCCCCAGCATTTT. Translating gives CASSSPDRDNQPQHF.

V and J are TRBV28 and TRBJ2-7; 9 nucleotides agree with TRBD2. The CDR3 loop spans 14 amino acids. V shed 6 bases and J 3 bases; nucleotides not matched to a gene: 6. Germline V gene sequence: CDR1 MDHEN, CDR2 SYDVKM. The CDR3 DNA sequence: TGTGCCAGCAGCCCTAGCGGGGCTCGCTACGAGCAGTACTTC. Protein: CASSPSGARYEQYF.

The rearrangement links TRBV5-5 to TRBJ1-5, with 7 bases fitting TRBD1. The CDR3 spans 13 residues. Trimming removed 3 bases from V and 9 bases from J; junction bases left unmatched: 6. The V gene's germline CDR1 is SGHKS and CDR2 YYEKEE (reference sequence). CDR3 sequence: CASSWENRGPQHF. CDR3 sequence (DNA): TGTGCCAGCAGCTGGGAGAACAGGGGGCCCCAGCATTTT.

This chain connects TRBV27 to TRBJ1-2; the D gene is possibly TRBD1 (6 bases). CDR1 is MNHEY and CDR2 is SMNVEV in the germline V gene (reference sequence). Trimming took off 3 bases at V and 4 bases at J, with 15 bases between the two ends. This CDR3 is built from 15 residues. In DNA form, the CDR3 reads TGTGCCAGCAGTTTTTCCCAGGGGTTGGGCTATGGCTACACCTTC. It translates to CASSFSQGLGYGYTF.

This rearrangement joins TRBV5-1 to TRBJ2-1, with 13 nucleotides matching TRBD2. The CDR3 has 17 amino acids. Germline CDR1 and CDR2: SGHRS and YFSETQ. Trimming removed 4 bases from V and 7 bases from J; junction bases left unmatched: 11. The CDR3 protein is CASSPQAGGLAGNEQFF. Here the CDR3 DNA reads TGCGCCAGCAGCCCCCAGGCTGGGGGACTAGCGGGAAATGAGCAGTTCTTC. The variable domain in full, completed from reference TRBV5-1 and TRBJ2-1, reads KAGVTQTPRYLIKTRGQQVTLSCSPISGHRSVSWYQQTPGQGLQFLFEYFSETQRNKGNFPGRFSGRQFSNSRSEMNVSTLELGDSALYLCASSPQAGGLAGNEQFFGPGTRLTVL.

The genes are TRBV19 and TRBJ1-5, with D perhaps TRBD1 (6 bases). Germline V lookup: CDR1 LNHDA, CDR2 SQIVND (reference sequence). The CDR3 is 15 amino acids. The V gene lost 6 bases and the J gene lost 6 bases, with 18 bases spanning the gap. CDR3 residues: CASRVFGGQIQPQHF. CDR3 nucleotides: TGTGCCAGTAGGGTCTTTGGGGGGCAGATTCAGCCCCAGCATTTT.

The chain is built from TRBV11-2 and TRBJ2-1; D is possibly TRBD1 or TRBD2 (5 bases each). Germline V gene sequence: CDR1 SGHAT, CDR2 FQNNGV. The CDR3 runs 17 residues. Trimming stripped 1 base from V and 0 bases from J, with 13 bases between. The CDR3: CASSLGVSGGSYNEQFF. The CDR3 coding sequence is TGTGCCAGCAGCTTAGGAGTTTCTGGGGGCTCCTACAATGAGCAGTTCTTC. Full variable domain (missing parts from reference TRBV11-2 and TRBJ2-1): EAGVAQSPRYKIIEKRQSVAFWCNPISGHATLYWYQQILGQGPKLLIQFQNNGVVDDSQLPKDRFSAERLKGVDSTLKIQPAKLEDSAVYLCASSLGVSGGSYNEQFFGPGTRLTVL.

The chain links TRBV27 to TRBJ1-4; TRBD1 agrees at 8 bases. CDR3 size: 13 residues. In germline, CDR1 is MNHEY, CDR2 SMNVEV (reference sequence). V shed 8 bases and J 8 bases; nucleotides not matched to a gene: 7. This chain's CDR3 is CASRGQGNEKLFF. In DNA, the CDR3 is TGTGCCAGCCGAGGACAGGGAAACGAAAAACTGTTTTTT.

This chain connects TRBV7-2 to TRBJ1-1; 7 bases are a match to TRBD1. Germline V gene sequence: CDR1 SGHTA, CDR2 FQGNSA. The CDR3 is made up of 13 amino acids. The V segment lost 7 bases and the J segment 4 bases; nucleotides outside the gene matches: 6. Written as DNA, the CDR3 is TGTGCCAGCAACGTAGGGGGCGGCACTGAAGCTTTCTTT. Translating gives CASNVGGGTEAFF. Complete variable domain (other parts from reference TRBV7-2 and TRBJ1-1): GAGVSQSPSNKVTEKGKDVELRCDPISGHTALYWYRQSLGQGLEFLIYFQGNSAPDKSGLPSDRFSAERTGGSVSTLTIQRTQQEDSAVYLCASNVGGGTEAFFGQGTRLTVV.

This chain links TRBV7-8 with TRBJ1-2; D might be TRBD1 (5 bases). CDR1 is SGHVS, CDR2 FQNEAQ, per germline. The V end lost 2 bases, the J end lost 4 bases, and 8 bases lay between the germline ends. The length of the CDR3 is 13 residues. In nucleotides, the CDR3 is TGTGCCAGCAGCTTAACGGACACCTATGGCTACACCTTC. This sequence encodes CASSLTDTYGYTF.

This chain uses TRBV2 with TRBJ2-1; no definite D call. Trimming took 6 bases from V and 9 from J, leaving 9 bases between them. The CDR3 covers 11 residues. Germline CDR1 is SNHLY and CDR2 is FYNNEI. CDR3: CASRRDVEQFF. The CDR3 DNA sequence: TGTGCCAGCAGGCGAGACGTTGAGCAGTTCTTC.

The chain recombines TRBV27 with TRBJ2-1, with TRBD2 matching 11 bases. V dropped 4 bases and J dropped 5; count of bases not matched to a gene: 13. The CDR3 has 18 residues. Germline V gene data show CDR1 as MNHEY and CDR2 as SMNVEV (reference sequence). CDR3 region: CASSSLHSLAGGHNEQFF. CDR3 coding DNA: TGTGCCAGCAGTTCCCTACACTCTCTAGCGGGAGGCCACAATGAGCAGTTCTTC.

Comment on this clone: The junction and the germline gene differ at one end; a read error may be behind it. This chain links TRBV6-6 with TRBJ1-1; tentatively, D is TRBD1 (5 bases). CDR1 and CDR2 from the germline V gene are MNHNY and SVGAGI (reference sequence). The CDR3 has 13 amino acids. CDR3 DNA: TGTGTCAGCAGTCGAACAGGGAACACTGAAGCTTTCTTT. This encodes CVSSRTGNTEAFF.

The chain has TRBV10-3 and TRBJ2-7, with D maybe TRBD2 (5 bases). V was trimmed by 10 bases and J by 3 bases, leaving 13 bases between them. There are 12 residues in the CDR3. Germline V CDR1 and CDR2: ENHRY, SYGVKD. CDR3 region: CATDDGDYEQYF. CDR3 sequence (DNA): TGTGCCACAGACGACGGGGACTACGAGCAGTACTTC.

The gene calls are TRBV18 and TRBJ2-5; 8 bases map to TRBD1. Per the germline V gene, CDR1 is KGHSH and CDR2 is LQKENI. This CDR3 comprises 14 residues. V lost 3 bases, J lost 3 bases, and 3 bases stayed unmatched. CDR3 amino acids: CASSPVQGEETQYF. The CDR3 DNA reads TGTGCCAGCTCACCGGTACAGGGGGAAGAGACCCAGTACTTC.

The chain joins TRBV4-2 to TRBJ1-2; unclear D gene. The CDR3 is 17 amino acids. Germline V lookup: CDR1 LGHNA, CDR2 YNFKEQ. V lost 4 bases to trimming and J lost 3 bases, with 21 bases between them. CDR3 coding DNA: TGTGCCAGCAGCCCAGCCGGTACAGACTTAAGCCACTATGGCTACACCTTC. Its protein is CASSPAGTDLSHYGYTF.

The chain is built from TRBV5-1 and TRBJ2-7, with no clear D. The CDR3 is made up of 15 amino acids. V was cut by 4 bases and J by 2 bases, with 16 bases left in between. Germline assignment: CDR1 SGHRS and CDR2 YFSETQ. CDR3 amino acids: CASSPVGGQAYEQYF. The CDR3 DNA reads as TGCGCCAGCAGCCCTGTTGGTGGGCAGGCCTACGAGCAGTACTTC. Together with reference TRBV5-1 and TRBJ2-7, the CDR3 gives the full variable domain: KAGVTQTPRYLIKTRGQQVTLSCSPISGHRSVSWYQQTPGQGLQFLFEYFSETQRNKGNFPGRFSGRQFSNSRSEMNVSTLELGDSALYLCASSPVGGQAYEQYFGPGTRLTVT.

This clone occurred a few times. The chain recombines TRBV29-1 with TRBJ1-1, with D possibly TRBD1 on 6 matching bases. Germline V gene lookup returns CDR1 SQVTM and CDR2 ANQGSEA. The CDR3 totals 13 residues. V was pared by 4 bases and J by 1 base, with 10 bases between. CDR3 coding DNA: TGCAGCGTTGCCGAGACAGGGAACACTGAAGCTTTCTTT. This translates into CSVAETGNTEAFF.